This T cell receptor (beta chain) was recorded in a study of blood T cell repertoires in COVID-19. The wider study: Sources were T cells, B-cell-depleted T cells, or PBMCs; the material itself was cDNA or gDNA.

Source study methods: Reference gene primer amplification gave estimated nucleated cell counts. Sequencing was performed with immunoSEQ multiplex PCR; in TCRdb, only in-frame clones are kept and a portion is missing. V and J calls and clone size follow that table, whereas D and trimming were derived from the DNA. The table shows some 150,000 clones, with roughly nine tenths occurring only once. The age range of participants was 18 to 89 years, with residence in about two dozen US areas. The study assigned cohorts using participant-reported clinical history. The V gene end was trimmed by 3 bases and the J gene end by 5 bases; junction bases not matched to a gene: 2. The CDR3 contains 15 residues. Per the germline V gene, CDR1 is KGHSH and CDR2 is LQKENI.

This clonotype was obtained from a human donor with acute COVID-19. The donor label of this sample is uncertain. Material for sequencing was PBMCs or T cells enriched from blood (not recorded which). V gene TRBV18 combines with J gene TRBJ2-5, with 14 bases aligning to TRBD2. CDR3 nucleotides: TGTGCCAGCTCACCGGGACTAGCGGGGGAGGAGACCCAGTACTTC. Translation: CASSPGLAGEETQYF.